The 19 T cell receptor beta chains presented below share a single source sample, sequenced in a study of naive and memory T cell subsets. Both TRBC1 and TRBC2 were covered by a beta constant-region primer of two equimolar oligonucleotides. TCRdb called the UMI-ligation and nested PCR reads again in MiXCR, with one record for every CDR3 protein. The table shows over 75,000 distinct CDR3 sequences, with about an eighth occurring only once. Sequenced input: central memory CD4+ T cells from blood. Source of these receptors: a human donor in good health.

This clonotype came up a few times. V gene TRBV20-1 combines with J gene TRBJ1-5, with unresolved D. The ends were cut back, 6 bases at V and 3 bases at J, with 18 bases in the middle. This CDR3 contains 15 residues. CDR1 and CDR2 from the germline V gene are DFQATT and SNEGSKA (reference sequence). In nucleotides, the CDR3 is TGCAGTGCCGAAATGCTAGGGAGGATCAATCAGCCCCAGCATTTT. Translated: CSAEMLGRINQPQHF.

The rearrangement uses TRBV15 and TRBJ2-3; TRBD1 might be the D (5 bases). CDR3 size: 14 residues. V was cut by 5 bases and J by 2 bases, with 11 bases left in between. Germline CDR1 LNHNV, CDR2 YYDKDF (reference sequence). CDR3 coding DNA: TGTGCCACCAGCGCAGGGTTAGTCACAGATACGCAGTATTTT. Its protein product is CATSAGLVTDTQYF.

This rearrangement joins TRBV5-5 to TRBJ2-7; 10 bases are shared with TRBD1. The CDR3 loop spans 13 amino acids. Per germline, CDR1 SGHKS and CDR2 YYEKEE (reference sequence). V gave up 4 bases and J gave up 6 bases; unmatched junction bases: 4. The CDR3 is CASSRDRGGEQYF. CDR3 nucleotides: TGTGCCAGCAGCAGGGACAGGGGCGGCGAGCAGTACTTC.

The chain links TRBV4-2 to TRBJ2-7; 9 bases are a match to TRBD1. CDR3 length: 15 residues. Germline CDR1 LGHNA, CDR2 YNFKEQ. The V and J ends lost 3 bases and 4 bases, in that order; junction bases with no gene match: 7. CDR3 in DNA: TGTGCCAGCAGCCACTCCTGGACAGGGGAGTACGAGCAGTACTTC. This codes for CASSHSWTGEYEQYF.

To note about this clonotype: A much larger clonotype is one base distant, so this may be a read error. The chain recombines TRBV7-2 with TRBJ2-3; D is uncertain. Per germline, CDR1 SGHTA and CDR2 FQGNSA. This CDR3 has 11 residues. CDR3 sequence (DNA): TGTGCCAGCGGTAGCACAGCTACGCAGTATTTT. Protein sequence: CASGSTATQYF. Based on the CDR3 plus reference TRBV7-2 and TRBJ2-3, the full variable domain is GAGVSQSPSNKVTEKGKDVELRCDPISGHTALYWYRQSLGQGLEFLIYFQGNSAPDKSGLPSDRFSAERTGGSVSTLTIQRTQQEDSAVYLCASGSTATQYFGPGTRLTVL.

This chain uses TRBV2 with TRBJ2-1, with TRBD2 matching 16 bases. Unmatched junction bases numbered 8, after V lost 6 bases and J lost 6 bases. The CDR3 spans 17 residues. Germline V gene lookup returns CDR1 SNHLY and CDR2 FYNNEI. Here the CDR3 DNA reads TGTGCCAGCAGCGGCGGGACTAGCGGGAGGGCGAGCAATGAGCAGTTCTTC. Its protein product is CASSGGTSGRASNEQFF.

The rearrangement uses TRBV5-4 and TRBJ1-6; TRBD1 aligns across 8 bases. Germline V gene data show CDR1 as SGHNT and CDR2 as YYREEE (reference sequence). V lost 0 bases to trimming and J lost 7 bases; unmatched junction nucleotides: 6. The CDR3 has 16 residues. In DNA form, the CDR3 reads TGTGCCAGCAGCTTGGGTCTTGGACAGGGAAATTCACCCCTCCACTTT. As protein: CASSLGLGQGNSPLHF.

The rearrangement uses TRBV5-1 and TRBJ1-1; 8 bases agree with TRBD1. The CDR3 consists of 14 residues. CDR1 and CDR2 from the germline V gene are SGHRS and YFSETQ. The ends lost 0 bases at V and 5 bases at J; junction bases unmatched: 3. CDR3 sequence (DNA): TGCGCCAGCAGCTTGGCTCAGGGGGCTACTGAAGCTTTCTTT. Translation gives CASSLAQGATEAFF.

This clonotype was counted between two and nine times. This rearrangement joins TRBV6-6 to TRBJ2-3; 9 bases align to TRBD1. From germline, CDR1 is MNHNY and CDR2 SVGAGI (reference sequence). The trim removed 2 bases at V and 3 bases at J, leaving 12 bases unmatched. This CDR3 contains 18 residues. In DNA, the CDR3 is TGTGCCAGCAGTTACCCAGACAGGGGGTATGGTCTGACAGATACGCAGTATTTT. Translation: CASSYPDRGYGLTDTQYF.

The V gene is TRBV20-1, the J gene TRBJ2-1, with 9 positions matching TRBD2. The CDR3 extends over 15 amino acids. The germline CDR1 and CDR2 sequences are DFQATT and SNEGSKA (reference sequence). V was clipped by 1 base and J by 8 bases; unmatched bases: 9. CDR3 sequence reads: CSARGPGLALDEQFF. CDR3 DNA: TGCAGTGCTAGAGGCCCGGGACTAGCACTCGATGAGCAGTTCTTC.

This clonotype has only a few counts. The gene calls are TRBV11-1 and TRBJ2-1, with 16 bases matching TRBD2. The length of the CDR3 is 17 residues. V was clipped by 5 bases and J by 7 bases; unmatched bases: 8. CDR1 and CDR2 (germline): SGHAT, FQDESV (reference sequence). The CDR3 here is CASSIGTSGRVANEQFF. The CDR3 bases are TGTGCCAGCAGCATCGGGACTAGCGGGAGGGTCGCTAATGAGCAGTTCTTC.

The rearrangement links TRBV6-2 or TRBV6-3 to TRBJ2-2; TRBD1 is a possible D gene (5 bases). The germline CDR1 and CDR2 sequences are MNHEY and SVGEGT. Trimming left V 4 bases short and J 2 bases short, with 14 bases between. The CDR3 runs to 16 residues. CDR3 amino acids: CASSSRQPSNTGELFF. The CDR3 DNA sequence: TGTGCCAGCAGTTCGAGACAGCCGAGTAACACCGGGGAGCTGTTTTTT.

This rearrangement joins TRBV20-1 to TRBJ1-5, with D tentatively TRBD1 (6 bases). This CDR3 is built from 18 residues. CDR1 and CDR2 from the germline V gene are DFQATT and SNEGSKA (reference sequence). V was trimmed by 1 base and J by 2 bases, leaving 21 bases between them. The CDR3 DNA reads as TGCAGTGCTAGAGTTGGGCGACAGGCCCTGGGCGGCAATCAGCCCCAGCATTTT. This encodes CSARVGRQALGGNQPQHF.

This clonotype turned up a few times. Here the CDR3 reads CASSEGLSTDTQYF. The CDR3, as DNA: TGTGCCAGCAGCGAAGGGCTGTCCACAGATACGCAGTATTTT. The V call is TRBV6-4, the J call TRBJ2-3; D remains unclear. Trimming stripped 6 bases from V and 2 bases from J, with 12 bases between. CDR3 size: 14 residues. Germline V CDR1 and CDR2: MRHNA, SNTAGT.

This clonotype was observed once. The V gene is TRBV20-1, the J gene TRBJ2-2; maybe TRBD1 (5 bases). The CDR3 has 15 residues. Germline V gene sequence: CDR1 DFQATT, CDR2 SNEGSKA (reference sequence). The V gene lost 4 bases and the J gene lost 0 bases, with 12 bases spanning the gap. Here the CDR3 DNA reads TGCAGTGCTACCTACGACAGTCCGAACACCGGGGAGCTGTTTTTT. It encodes CSATYDSPNTGELFF.

This chain connects TRBV18 to TRBJ1-6; D is uncertain. Germline assignment: CDR1 KGHSH and CDR2 LQKENI. The CDR3 is 14 amino acids. V was pared by 0 bases and J by 8 bases, with 8 bases between. CDR3 in DNA: TGTGCCAGCTCACCACCGGTTCCGGATTCACCCCTCCACTTT. Translated: CASSPPVPDSPLHF.

This clonotype was detected many times. The chain links TRBV18 to TRBJ2-1; D may match TRBD1 or TRBD2 (7 bases each). CDR3 length: 16 residues. Germline V CDR1 and CDR2: KGHSH, LQKENI. The V and J ends lost 0 bases and 4 bases respectively, with 13 bases between them. Written as DNA, the CDR3 is TGTGCCAGCTCACCACCTGGCAGGGGGGGATACAATGAGCAGTTCTTC. Protein sequence: CASSPPGRGGYNEQFF.

This clonotype was observed a few times. The chain carries TRBV7-2 and TRBJ2-1; 8 bases align to TRBD2. The germline CDR1 and CDR2 sequences are SGHTA and FQGNSA. This CDR3 spans 14 amino acids. Trimming at V came to 5 bases and at J to 7 bases, leaving 7 bases not matched to a gene. CDR3 nucleotide sequence: TGTGCCAGCAGCCCGGGAGGGCTAAGGAATGAGCAGTTCTTC. As protein: CASSPGGLRNEQFF.

This clonotype was observed a handful of times. The V call is TRBV7-9, the J call TRBJ1-1; D might be TRBD1 (6 bases). Germline V lookup: CDR1 SEHNR, CDR2 FQNEAQ (reference sequence). The CDR3 runs to 14 residues. Trimming took off 2 bases at V and 4 bases at J, with 11 bases between the two ends. The CDR3 nucleotides read TGTGCCAGCAGCTTACAGGGGACGATCACTGAAGCTTTCTTT. This encodes CASSLQGTITEAFF.